These 19 T cell receptor beta chains were sequenced from one sample in a study of CD8 T cells in ankylosing spondylitis. A single record per CDR3 protein comes from TCRdb applying MiXCR to the 5' RACE reads. The table has about 250,000 distinct CDR3 sequences, roughly a third seen once. Sequencing was performed on blood, either unsorted or a sorted T cell fraction (not recorded which). These receptors all stem from a male donor with ankylosing spondylitis or in good health (not recorded which).

V is TRBV11-2 and J is TRBJ2-3; 9 bases line up with TRBD2. The CDR3 length is 14 residues. With 5 bases clipped from V and 5 bases from J, the junction kept 5 bases outside the gene matches. Per germline, CDR1 SGHAT and CDR2 FQNNGV. Written as DNA, the CDR3 is TGTGCCAGCAGCGCTAGCGGGGTGGGAGATACGCAGTATTTT. Protein sequence: CASSASGVGDTQYF.

The chain links TRBV12-3 or TRBV12-4 to TRBJ1-2; TRBD1 matches at 7 bases. The CDR3 runs to 16 residues. V dropped 5 bases and J dropped 1; count of bases not matched to a gene: 10. The CDR3 is CASSTSTGTLNYGYTF. For the CDR3, the DNA is TGTGCCAGCAGTACATCGACAGGGACCCTTAACTATGGCTACACCTTC.

This clonotype was detected a few times. This chain joins TRBV20-1 and TRBJ2-1, with 8 bases aligning to TRBD2. CDR3 size: 19 residues. The germline V gene has CDR1 DFQATT and CDR2 SNEGSKA (reference sequence). V dropped 5 bases and J dropped 7; count of bases not matched to a gene: 25. DNA of the CDR3: TGCAGTGCTCCTATTATAGCGGGGAGCAGGGGTGTTTGGAAAAATGAGCAGTTCTTC. Amino acids: CSAPIIAGSRGVWKNEQFF.

This clonotype was seen only a few times. The chain links TRBV10-3 to TRBJ2-5; 9 bases fit TRBD1. With V trimmed by 6 bases and J by 3 bases, 8 bases remained unmatched. Germline V gives CDR1 ENHRY, CDR2 SYGVKD. CDR3 size: 15 residues. The DNA of the CDR3 is TGTGCCATCAGGGAGGACAGGGGAGGGGAAGAGACCCAGTACTTC. Encoded protein: CAIREDRGGEETQYF.

V usage is TRBV7-9 and J usage is TRBJ1-6; 9 nucleotides match TRBD1. CDR3 length: 14 residues. Unmatched junction bases numbered 3, after V lost 5 bases and J lost 7 bases. CDR1 SEHNR and CDR2 FQNEAQ come from the germline V gene (reference sequence). The CDR3 nucleotides are TGTGCCAGCAGCGAGACAGGGGGAAATTCACCCCTCCACTTT. This codes for CASSETGGNSPLHF. The entire variable domain, with the rest obtained from reference TRBV7-9 and TRBJ1-6, is as follows: DTGVSQNPRHKITKRGQNVTFRCDPISEHNRLYWYRQTLGQGPEFLTYFQNEAQLEKSRLLSDRFSAERPKGSFSTLEIQRTEQGDSAMYLCASSETGGNSPLHFGNGTRLTVT.

The gene calls are TRBV9 and TRBJ2-7; a weak D match, TRBD2 (5 bases). Per the germline V gene, CDR1 is SGDLS and CDR2 is YYNGEE. V lost 5 bases, J lost 6 bases, and 15 bases lay in between. The CDR3 runs to 13 residues. The CDR3 DNA is TGTGCCAGCAGAGTTGAGCAGAGGGCCGAGCAGTACTTC. It translates to CASRVEQRAEQYF.

This clonotype was seen a few times. The chain combines TRBV28 with TRBJ2-1, with D possibly matching TRBD1 (5 bases). In germline, CDR1 is MDHEN, CDR2 SYDVKM. V was cut by 5 bases and J by 1 base, with 12 bases left in between. The CDR3 runs to 15 residues. Here the CDR3 reads CASSPLDISYNEQFF. The CDR3 nucleotides read TGTGCCAGCAGTCCCCTGGACATTTCCTACAATGAGCAGTTCTTC.

This clonotype was observed at least ten times. This chain connects TRBV20-1 to TRBJ1-2; D not resolved. This CDR3 is 11 amino acids long. Trimming stripped 3 bases from V and 5 bases from J, with 7 bases between. Germline V CDR1 and CDR2: DFQATT, SNEGSKA (reference sequence). The CDR3 region has the DNA TGCAGTGCTAGTACGTCTTATGGCTACACCTTC. Protein product: CSASTSYGYTF.

Of note for this clonotype: A junction end diverges from the germline sequence, so it may reflect a read error. This chain uses TRBV6-5 with TRBJ2-3, with D possibly matching TRBD2 (6 bases). Germline V gives CDR1 MNHEY, CDR2 SVGAGI. The CDR3 loop spans 14 amino acids. The CDR3 loop reads CACSLRLVPDTQYF. The CDR3 DNA reads as TGTGCCTGCAGTTTACGACTAGTTCCAGATACGCAGTATTTT.

This clonotype came up a few times. The CDR3 region is CASSLSAQGPNTDTQYF. DNA for the CDR3: TGTGCCAGCAGCTTATCGGCGCAGGGGCCTAACACAGATACGCAGTATTTT. The chain combines TRBV7-6 with TRBJ2-3, with D perhaps TRBD1 (6 bases). With 2 bases removed from V and 2 bases from J, the gap between germline ends came to 17 bases. The CDR3 is made up of 17 amino acids. Germline-derived CDR1 and CDR2 are SGHVS and FNYEAQ.

The V gene is TRBV20-1, the J gene TRBJ2-3, with 7 bases fitting TRBD1. V lost 3 bases, J lost 2 bases, and 8 bases stayed unmatched. The CDR3 spans 15 residues. Germline V gene data show CDR1 as DFQATT and CDR2 as SNEGSKA (reference sequence). CDR3 DNA: TGCAGTGCTAGGGGACAGCGAACCCTCACAGATACGCAGTATTTT. Protein product: CSARGQRTLTDTQYF.

This clonotype has a handful of counts. The gene calls are TRBV20-1 and TRBJ2-5; D assignment may be TRBD1 or TRBD2 (7 bases each). V was pared by 6 bases and J by 5 bases, with 19 bases between. This CDR3 has 14 amino acids. Germline V gene sequence: CDR1 DFQATT, CDR2 SNEGSKA (reference sequence). For the CDR3, the DNA is TGCAGTGCCGGACGACTAGCCAGGGGGGAGACCCAGTACTTC. Amino acid sequence: CSAGRLARGETQYF.

In this sample, this clonotype turned up a few times. The rearrangement links TRBV20-1 to TRBJ2-7; 7 positions match TRBD1. Per the germline V gene, CDR1 is DFQATT and CDR2 is SNEGSKA (reference sequence). Trimming at V came to 3 bases and at J to 3 bases, leaving 5 bases not matched to a gene. This CDR3 has 13 residues. CDR3 nucleotide sequence: TGCAGTGCTAGCGGACGGACAGGCTACGAGCAGTACTTC. Amino acid sequence: CSASGRTGYEQYF.

V gene TRBV4-2 combines with J gene TRBJ2-3; 10 nucleotides align to TRBD1. CDR3 length: 16 residues. CDR1 LGHNA and CDR2 YNFKEQ come from the germline V gene. J lost 1 base, V lost 4 bases, and 5 bases had no gene match. The CDR3 loop reads CASSPIGTGGTDTQYF. The CDR3 DNA is TGTGCCAGCAGCCCGATAGGGACAGGGGGCACAGATACGCAGTATTTT.

This chain uses TRBV20-1 with TRBJ1-5; D is perhaps TRBD1 (5 bases). The CDR3 is made up of 14 amino acids. Germline values: CDR1 DFQATT, CDR2 SNEGSKA (reference sequence). Trimming shortened V by 5 bases and J by 5 bases, and 16 bases separated the two germline ends. CDR3 amino acids: CSARDTRRDQPQHF. DNA of the CDR3: TGCAGTGCTCGCGACACCCGCAGGGATCAGCCCCAGCATTTT.

This clonotype occurred a few times. The V call is TRBV20-1, the J call TRBJ2-7; a possible D gene is TRBD2 (6 bases). The CDR3 has 15 amino acids. Germline V gene sequence: CDR1 DFQATT, CDR2 SNEGSKA (reference sequence). Trimming removed 2 bases from V and 3 bases from J, with 17 bases in between. The CDR3 protein is CSARPWAVADYEQYF. CDR3 nucleotides: TGCAGTGCTAGACCCTGGGCGGTAGCGGACTACGAGCAGTACTTC.

Here the CDR3 reads CATSRAGSGGYTF. The DNA of the CDR3 is TGTGCCACCAGCAGAGCGGGGTCGGGGGGCTACACCTTC. The chain links TRBV15 to TRBJ1-2; D not resolved. Germline values: CDR1 LNHNV, CDR2 YYDKDF (reference sequence). V gave up 1 base and J gave up 8 bases, with 11 bases separating them. The CDR3 is 13 residues long.

The sample holds a few counts of this clonotype. The CDR3 nucleotides are TGCAGTGCTAACTACCCGGGACAGGGTAGGGTCACAGATACGCAGTATTTT. Its translation: CSANYPGQGRVTDTQYF. V is TRBV20-1 and J is TRBJ2-3, with TRBD1 matching over 9 bases. J lost 2 bases, V lost 4 bases, and 13 bases had no gene match. The CDR3 is made up of 17 amino acids. The germline V gene encodes CDR1 DFQATT and CDR2 SNEGSKA (reference sequence).

This clonotype was observed a few times. The V and J genes are TRBV5-1 and TRBJ2-1; 8 nucleotides match TRBD2. V shed 0 bases and J 8 bases; nucleotides not matched to a gene: 4. Germline CDR1 reads SGHRS; CDR2 reads YFSETQ. The CDR3 has 14 amino acids. CDR3 nucleotides: TGCGCCAGCAGCTTGGTGACTAGCGCCGATGAGCAGTTCTTC. This sequence encodes CASSLVTSADEQFF.